Listed below are T cell receptor beta chains from one sample, sequenced in a study of response to subunit inactivated influenza vaccine. In TCRdb, the RT-PCR reads were re-called with MiXCR into one record per CDR3 protein. The table records approximately 160,000 distinct CDR3 sequences, about 10% of them present only once. Sequencing used CD8+ T cells sorted from PBMCs, obtained around 2 years after vaccination. The receptors were sampled from a man aged 45 to 75 who received an inactivated influenza vaccine. The CDR3 runs from the conserved cysteine through the conserved F or W. D genes are given only for firm matches. Not every row has a clone size; where given, it reads once, few, many or a size class.

J: TRBJ2-7; D: .; V: TRBV4-2; size: few; CDR3: CASSHRPKEGYEQYF; DNA: TGTGCCAGCAGCCATCGACCCAAGGAGGGGTACGAGCAGTACTTC
J: TRBJ2-3; D: .; V: TRBV5-1; size: few; CDR3: CASSWGSDTQYF; DNA: TGCGCCAGCAGCTGGGGGTCAGATACGCAGTATTTT
J: TRBJ2-7; D: .; V: TRBV21-1; size: few; CDR3: CASSKGQSYEQYF; DNA: TGTGCCAGCAGCAAGGGACAGAGCTACGAGCAGTACTTC
J: TRBJ2-7; D: TRBD1; V: TRBV30; size: few; CDR3: CAWSHRDRAIEQYF; DNA: TGTGCCTGGAGTCACCGGGACAGGGCTATCGAGCAGTACTTC
J: TRBJ1-5; D: .; V: TRBV4-3; size: many; CDR3: CASSQESGNQPQHF; DNA: TGCGCCAGCAGCCAAGAATCCGGGAATCAGCCCCAGCATTTT
J: TRBJ1-5; D: .; V: TRBV10-1; size: few; CDR3: CASSERQGVDQPQHF; DNA: TGCGCCAGCAGTGAGCGGCAGGGAGTTGATCAGCCCCAGCATTTT
J: TRBJ1-4; D: TRBD1; V: TRBV29-1; size: .; CDR3: CSVGVWDRALEKLFF; DNA: TGCAGCGTTGGAGTTTGGGACAGGGCGCTTGAAAAACTGTTTTTT
J: TRBJ2-2; D: .; V: TRBV15; size: .; CDR3: CATSRNTGELFF; DNA: TGTGCCACCAGCAGAAATACCGGGGAGCTGTTTTTT
J: TRBJ2-2; D: TRBD2; V: TRBV28; size: .; CDR3: CASSFYGRARTGELFF; DNA: TGTGCCAGCAGTTTTTACGGGAGGGCCCGAACCGGGGAGCTGTTTTTT
J: TRBJ2-1; D: TRBD1; V: TRBV7-9; size: .; CDR3: CASSHRDSLDNEQFF; DNA: TGTGCCAGCAGCCACCGGGACAGCCTAGACAATGAGCAGTTCTTC
J: TRBJ2-1; D: TRBD1; V: TRBV4-1; size: .; CDR3: CASSHGQGLYNEQFF; DNA: TGCGCCAGCAGCCACGGACAGGGGCTTTACAATGAGCAGTTCTTC
J: TRBJ2-5; D: .; V: TRBV29-1; size: many; CDR3: CSVEGVQGDYQEAQYF; DNA: TGCAGCGTTGAAGGGGTCCAGGGAGATTATCAAGAGGCCCAGTACTTC
J: TRBJ2-7; D: TRBD2; V: TRBV7-8; size: .; CDR3: CASSPGLAVTSYEQYF; DNA: TGTGCCAGCAGCCCCGGACTAGCGGTTACCTCCTACGAGCAGTACTTC
J: TRBJ2-7; D: .; V: TRBV2; size: few; CDR3: CASSVAYSYEQYF; DNA: TGTGCCAGCAGTGTTGCCTACTCCTACGAGCAGTACTTC
J: TRBJ2-7; D: .; V: TRBV4-3; size: few; CDR3: CASSPGVEYEQYF; DNA: TGCGCCAGCAGCCCCGGTGTTGAATACGAGCAGTACTTC
J: TRBJ2-5; D: .; V: TRBV7-3; size: .; CDR3: CASSLNSQETQYF; DNA: TGTGCCAGCAGCTTAAACAGCCAAGAGACCCAGTACTTC
J: TRBJ2-3; D: .; V: TRBV2; size: many; CDR3: CASSGLAISTDTQYF; DNA: TGTGCCAGCAGTGGTCTAGCGATCAGCACAGATACGCAGTATTTT
J: TRBJ2-7; D: .; V: TRBV28; size: many; CDR3: CASSFIGTAYEQYF; DNA: TGTGCCAGCAGTTTTATTGGGACGGCCTACGAGCAGTACTTC
J: TRBJ2-1; D: TRBD2; V: TRBV6-5; size: few; CDR3: CASSYIGLAHNEQFF; DNA: TGTGCCAGCAGTTACATTGGACTAGCACACAATGAGCAGTTCTTC
J: TRBJ2-3; D: .; V: TRBV9; size: few; CDR3: CASSRSGRYTDTQYF; DNA: TGTGCCAGCAGCCGTAGTGGTAGATACACAGATACGCAGTATTTT
J: TRBJ2-7; D: .; V: TRBV6-2/TRBV6-3; size: .; CDR3: CASSYPEMYEQYF; DNA: TGTGCCAGCAGTTACCCTGAGATGTACGAGCAGTACTTC
J: TRBJ2-1; D: .; V: TRBV4-3; size: few; CDR3: CASSQDQSSYNEQFF; DNA: TGCGCCAGCAGCCAAGACCAAAGCTCCTACAATGAGCAGTTCTTC
J: TRBJ1-2; D: .; V: TRBV5-1; size: few; CDR3: CASSLEGTPNYGYTF; DNA: TGCGCCAGCAGCCTCGAGGGGACGCCCAACTATGGCTACACCTTC
J: TRBJ2-3; D: .; V: TRBV3-1; size: many; CDR3: CASSQVQTDTQYF; DNA: TGTGCCAGCAGCCAAGTCCAGACAGATACGCAGTATTTT
J: TRBJ2-7; D: .; V: TRBV11-2; size: .; CDR3: CASSLSPGDYEQYF; DNA: TGTGCCAGCAGCTTATCTCCCGGGGACTACGAGCAGTACTTC
J: TRBJ2-7; D: TRBD2; V: TRBV7-2; size: many; CDR3: CASSKGLAGVPSYEQYF; DNA: TGTGCCAGCAGCAAGGGACTAGCGGGGGTTCCATCCTACGAGCAGTACTTC
J: TRBJ2-2; D: .; V: TRBV7-9; size: many; CDR3: CASSVLNTGELFF; DNA: TGTGCCAGCAGCGTATTAAACACCGGGGAGCTGTTTTTT
J: TRBJ1-5; D: .; V: TRBV20-1; size: .; CDR3: CSAGPSRNQPQHF; DNA: TGCAGTGCTGGGCCAAGTCGGAATCAGCCCCAGCATTTT
J: TRBJ2-5; D: .; V: TRBV6-2/TRBV6-3; size: few; CDR3: CASSYDPDRDSVPGTQYF; DNA: TGTGCCAGCAGTTACGATCCTGACCGGGACTCAGTACCGGGGACCCAGTACTTC
J: TRBJ1-1; D: .; V: TRBV7-9; size: .; CDR3: CASSHPRQIMNTEAFF; DNA: TGTGCCAGCAGCCATCCCCGACAGATAATGAACACTGAAGCTTTCTTT
J: TRBJ2-3; D: .; V: TRBV4-3; size: few; CDR3: CASSQDSSTSTDTQYF; DNA: TGCGCCAGCAGCCAAGATTCCTCGACTAGCACAGATACGCAGTATTTT
J: TRBJ2-7; D: TRBD1; V: TRBV20-1; size: once; CDR3: CSAPGGAEQYF; DNA: TGCAGTGCCCCAGGGGGCGCCGAGCAGTACTTC
J: TRBJ2-7; D: TRBD1; V: TRBV5-6; size: .; CDR3: CASSFVTGAYEQYF; DNA: TGTGCCAGCAGCTTCGTGACAGGGGCCTACGAGCAGTACTTC
J: TRBJ2-1; D: TRBD2; V: TRBV12-3/TRBV12-4; size: many; CDR3: CASSSPGGYSTYNEQFF; DNA: TGTGCCAGCAGTTCGCCGGGAGGGTACAGTACGTACAATGAGCAGTTCTTC
J: TRBJ2-1; D: TRBD2; V: TRBV14; size: .; CDR3: CASSQEAMTSGTYYNEQFF; DNA: TGTGCCAGCAGCCAAGAGGCTATGACTAGCGGGACCTATTACAATGAGCAGTTCTTC
J: TRBJ2-3; D: TRBD2; V: TRBV24-1; size: .; CDR3: CATSDVTSVSTDTQYF; DNA: TGTGCCACCAGTGATGTCACTAGCGTGAGCACAGATACGCAGTATTTT
J: TRBJ2-7; D: TRBD1; V: TRBV12-3/TRBV12-4; size: .; CDR3: CASSRADRGSYEQYF; DNA: TGTGCCAGCAGCCGAGCGGACAGGGGCTCCTACGAGCAGTACTTC
J: TRBJ2-7; D: .; V: TRBV11-2; size: few; CDR3: CASSLLVTEGPYPYEQYF; DNA: TGTGCCAGCAGCTTACTGGTGACAGAGGGACCTTACCCTTACGAGCAGTACTTC
J: TRBJ2-3; D: .; V: TRBV5-6; size: many; CDR3: CASSLRSRSTDTQYF; DNA: TGTGCCAGCAGCTTACGCAGTAGGAGCACAGATACGCAGTATTTT
J: TRBJ2-1; D: .; V: TRBV6-2/TRBV6-3; size: .; CDR3: CASSYSTRNEQFF; DNA: TGTGCCAGCAGTTACTCGACACGGAATGAGCAGTTCTTC
J: TRBJ2-5; D: TRBD2; V: TRBV12-3/TRBV12-4; size: .; CDR3: CASSPLRAGGRETQYF; DNA: TGTGCCAGCAGTCCCCTGCGGGCGGGGGGGCGCGAGACCCAGTACTTC
J: TRBJ2-7; D: .; V: TRBV27; size: .; CDR3: CASSLSGRGMASEQYF; DNA: TGTGCCAGCAGTTTATCAGGGCGCGGGATGGCGAGCGAGCAGTACTTC
J: TRBJ1-2; D: TRBD1; V: TRBV20-1; size: few; CDR3: CSARKWTGEPHNYGYTF; DNA: TGCAGTGCCCGAAAGTGGACAGGAGAACCTCATAACTATGGCTACACCTTC
J: TRBJ2-7; D: TRBD1; V: TRBV5-1; size: .; CDR3: CASSFSRDRPTYEQYF; DNA: TGCGCCAGCAGCTTTTCCCGGGACAGACCCACCTACGAGCAGTACTTC
J: TRBJ2-1; D: TRBD1; V: TRBV9; size: .; CDR3: CASSSQWGQGWSYNEQFF; DNA: TGTGCCAGCAGCTCTCAGTGGGGACAGGGATGGAGCTACAATGAGCAGTTCTTC
J: TRBJ2-5; D: TRBD1; V: TRBV10-3; size: .; CDR3: CAISDSTQGVETQYF; DNA: TGTGCCATCAGTGACTCGACACAGGGGGTAGAGACCCAGTACTTC
J: TRBJ2-1; D: .; V: TRBV14; size: .; CDR3: CASSQWDYNEQFF; DNA: TGTGCCAGCAGCCAGTGGGACTACAATGAGCAGTTCTTC
J: TRBJ2-5; D: TRBD2; V: TRBV6-1; size: few; CDR3: CAEGGTSNGETQYF; DNA: TGTGCCGAGGGAGGGACTTCAAACGGAGAGACCCAGTACTTC
J: TRBJ2-7; D: .; V: TRBV4-3; size: few; CDR3: CASILRDGYYEQYF; DNA: TGCGCCAGCATCCTGAGAGACGGATACTACGAGCAGTACTTC
J: TRBJ2-1; D: .; V: TRBV6-2/TRBV6-3; size: .; CDR3: CASSYIREFDEQFF; DNA: TGTGCCAGCAGTTACATACGGGAGTTCGATGAGCAGTTCTTC
J: TRBJ2-1; D: .; V: TRBV6-5; size: .; CDR3: CASSYGRNPAYNEQFF; DNA: TGTGCCAGCAGTTACGGGAGAAACCCGGCCTACAATGAGCAGTTCTTC
J: TRBJ2-1; D: TRBD1; V: TRBV24-1; size: few; CDR3: CATSPGTAYNEQFF; DNA: TGTGCCACCAGCCCCGGGACAGCCTACAATGAGCAGTTCTTC
J: TRBJ2-5; D: .; V: TRBV7-9; size: many; CDR3: CASSRSHETQYF; DNA: TGTGCCAGCAGTCGGTCTCACGAGACCCAGTACTTC
J: TRBJ2-1; D: .; V: TRBV6-5; size: many; CDR3: CASSYFIGRSTYNEQFF; DNA: TGTGCCAGCAGTTACTTCATCGGACGTAGTACCTACAATGAGCAGTTCTTC
J: TRBJ1-2; D: .; V: TRBV28; size: .; CDR3: CASSLWPGPRGTNYGYTF; DNA: TGTGCCAGCAGTTTATGGCCGGGCCCCCGAGGAACTAACTATGGCTACACCTTC
J: TRBJ1-2; D: .; V: TRBV5-5; size: few; CDR3: CASSGGGGNYYGYTF; DNA: TGTGCCAGCAGCGGGGGGGGCGGAAATTACTATGGCTACACCTTC
J: TRBJ2-4; D: TRBD2; V: TRBV5-1; size: .; CDR3: CASSFGLAGEVNIQYF; DNA: TGCGCCAGCAGCTTCGGACTAGCGGGAGAAGTGAACATTCAGTACTTC
J: TRBJ2-5; D: .; V: TRBV15; size: .; CDR3: CATSRDWSGTVDGETQYF; DNA: TGTGCCACCAGCAGAGATTGGTCCGGGACGGTGGACGGGGAGACCCAGTACTTC